The clone carrying this T cell receptor beta chain appeared many times. Its specificity is unknown. Arm-PCR of CDR3 regions with iRepertoire HTBI primers generated TCR beta libraries. One entry per CDR3 protein results from TCRdb running MiXCR on the multiplex PCR reads. The sample lists about half a million distinct CDR3 sequences; around 13% were seen once. This CDR3 spans 16 amino acids. Germline loops: CDR1 SGDLS, CDR2 YYNGEE. Deletions cut 0 bases from V and 5 bases from J, with 15 bases between. Time point denoted: newly diagnosed GD, antithyroid drugs for less than 3 months. RNA extracted from PBMCs served as the sequencing template. The sample belongs to a study of regulatory T cells in long-lasting Graves disease. General study findings and limits: Patients with persistent disease showed a bias toward TRBV28, TRBJ1-2 and TRBJ2-5.

This sample was also put to use in a study of T cells in Graves' hyperthyroidism and ophthalmopathy.

The gene calls are TRBV9 and TRBJ1-5; D may be TRBD1 (5 bases). The TCR comes from a woman between 25 and 40 years old with Graves disease. The source was peripheral blood mononuclear cells (PBMCs), collected at new diagnosis, from a patient treated with antithyroid drugs. This chain's CDR3 is CASSVAEWGSDQPQHF. CDR3 DNA sequence: TGTGCCAGCAGCGTAGCTGAGTGGGGCTCAGATCAGCCCCAGCATTTT.